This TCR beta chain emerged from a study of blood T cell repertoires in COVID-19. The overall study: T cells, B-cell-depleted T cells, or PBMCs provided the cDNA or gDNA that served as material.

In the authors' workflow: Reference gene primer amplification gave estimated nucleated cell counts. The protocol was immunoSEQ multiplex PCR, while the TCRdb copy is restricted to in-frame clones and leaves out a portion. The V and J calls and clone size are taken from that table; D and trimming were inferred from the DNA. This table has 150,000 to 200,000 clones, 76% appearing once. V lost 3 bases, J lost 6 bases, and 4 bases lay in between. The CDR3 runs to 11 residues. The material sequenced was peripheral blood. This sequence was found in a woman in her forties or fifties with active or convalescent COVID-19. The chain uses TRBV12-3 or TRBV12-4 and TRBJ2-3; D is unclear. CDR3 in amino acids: CASSFEDTQYF. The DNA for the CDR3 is TGTGCCAGCAGTTTTGAGGATACGCAGTATTTT.